In this sample, the clone carrying this TCR beta chain turned up a few times. The antigen is unknown. The record originates from a study of human T cells and chemical hapten exposure. Study information: Upper inner arm skin measuring approximately 2 cm by approximately 2 cm received 2% DPC for sensitization. Regarding the study as a whole: Alopecia in all donors means immunity may differ from healthy individuals. While controls formed fewer of them, expanded TCRs formed significantly more large CDR3 similarity clusters.

Germline V gene lookup returns CDR1 LGHNA and CDR2 YSLEER. V lost 3 bases, J lost 4 bases, and 0 bases stayed unmatched. CDR3 length equals 13 residues. Noted time point: pre-sensitization, week 0. Treatment defined: therapeutic diphenylcyclopropenone sensitization with weekly scalp DPC. In the original workflow: Between 23,224 and 690,600 TCRs appeared in each sample, and the median stood at roughly 100,000. TCRdb recomputed calls from the RACE reads with MiXCR, one row per CDR3 protein. These V and J calls derive from TCRdb rather than the authors' analysis. The sample has roughly 81,000 distinct CDR3 sequences; 8.5% are singletons.

The specimen comprised whole blood, sampled in connection with sensitization to the hapten diphenylcyclopropenone (DPC). J is TRBJ1-2 and V is TRBV4-3; the match to TRBD1 covers 9 bases. This sequence originates from a man in his forties or fifties with alopecia areata. Some clones in this sample may be carry-over from other donors' samples. Here the CDR3 reads CASSQTGGYGYTF. CDR3 sequence (DNA): TGCGCCAGCAGCCAGACAGGGGGCTATGGCTACACCTTC.